This record covers a single T cell receptor beta chain. These data come from a study of CD8+ T cells in alopecia areata. cDNA prepared by RNA extraction and subsequent reverse transcription served as the template for sequencing. Method: immunoSEQ multiplex PCR; TCRdb's copy keeps in-frame clones and lacks some. Of 150,000 or so clones detected, approximately 65% appear once; the ten largest clones hold around 0.9%. In germline, CDR1 is SGHRS, CDR2 YFSETQ. CDR3 size: 15 residues. Unmatched junction bases numbered 8, after V lost 4 bases and J lost 4 bases. The treatment here: oral pan-JAK inhibitor, 5-10 mg twice daily. Collected material from alopecia areata patients comprised lesional scalp punch biopsies and peripheral blood.

The clonotype comes from a human donor with alopecia areata. Material: CD4+ T cells sorted from blood, obtained at week 4, from a patient treated with tofacitinib. The genes are TRBV5-1 and TRBJ1-1; 9 nucleotides line up with TRBD1. The CDR3 sequence: CASSTQGAFGTEAFF. CDR3 DNA sequence: TGCGCCAGCAGCACACAGGGGGCTTTTGGCACTGAAGCTTTCTTT.